The 10 T cell receptor beta chains below all came from one sample that was sequenced in a study of blood T cell repertoires in COVID-19. Libraries were prepared by immunoSEQ multiplex PCR; TCRdb keeps only in-frame clonotypes and omits some of them. The table lists around 400,000 clones, under 90% of them singletons. Sequenced input: PBMCs or T cells enriched from blood (not recorded which). These receptors were obtained from a woman aged 25 to 39 who had recovered from COVID-19.

The rearrangement uses TRBV9 and TRBJ2-3; 12 bases are a match to TRBD1. CDR1 is SGDLS, CDR2 YYNGEE, per germline. Trimming removed 2 bases from V and 3 bases from J; junction bases left unmatched: 7. The CDR3 has 17 residues. The DNA of the CDR3 is TGTGCCAGCAGCGTCGCCGGGACAGGGGGCGCGACAGATACGCAGTATTTT. Translation: CASSVAGTGGATDTQYF. Full variable domain (outside the CDR3, taken from reference TRBV9 and TRBJ2-3): DSGVTQTPKHLITATGQRVTLRCSPRSGDLSVYWYQQSLDQGLQFLIQYYNGEERAKGNILERFSAQQFPDLHSELNLSSLELGDSALYFCASSVAGTGGATDTQYFGPGTRLTVL.

This clone has a single count. Here the CDR3 DNA reads TGCAGCGTTGAAGAACAGGGGGCCTATGAGACCCAGTACTTC. Residues: CSVEEQGAYETQYF. The rearrangement links TRBV29-1 to TRBJ2-5; 9 bases are shared with TRBD1. CDR1 is SQVTM, CDR2 ANQGSEA, per germline. This CDR3 comprises 14 residues. V lost 0 bases to trimming and J lost 5 bases; unmatched junction nucleotides: 4.

V usage is TRBV9 and J usage is TRBJ2-1; D is perhaps TRBD2 (5 bases). The CDR3 covers 16 residues. The germline gives CDR1 SGDLS, CDR2 YYNGEE. V was clipped by 1 base and J by 5 bases, with 16 bases between them. The CDR3 loop reads CASSVHDGLGNNEQFF. CDR3 nucleotide sequence: TGTGCCAGCAGCGTACACGACGGACTGGGTAACAATGAGCAGTTCTTC.

The chain's CDR3 is CATGLQGTGELFF. The CDR3 DNA sequence: TGTGCCACCGGTTTACAGGGGACCGGGGAGCTGTTTTTT. The chain has TRBV24-1 and TRBJ2-2; 7 positions agree with TRBD1. This CDR3 region has 13 residues. Germline CDR1 reads KGHDR; CDR2 reads SFDVKD. Germline trimming cut 9 bases from V and 5 bases from J; bases unmatched to any gene: 5.

Only one count was recorded for this clone. The chain employs TRBV2 and TRBJ1-2; no clear D gene. The CDR3 is 14 amino acids. The germline CDR1 and CDR2 sequences are SNHLY and FYNNEI. V was pared by 7 bases and J by 1 base, with 13 bases between. The CDR3 bases are TGTGCCAGCACTCTGGGAGAGGGTAACTATGGCTACACCTTC. This translates into CASTLGEGNYGYTF.

Ten or more counts support this clone. The chain is built from TRBV9 and TRBJ1-1, with TRBD1 matching over 7 bases. The CDR3 length is 16 residues. CDR1 and CDR2 (germline): SGDLS, YYNGEE. With V trimmed by 4 bases and J by 1 base, 10 bases remained unmatched. CDR3 in DNA: TGTGCCAGCAGCACGATACAGGGGCCTACGAACACTGAAGCTTTCTTT. It codes for CASSTIQGPTNTEAFF. The variable domain in full, completed from reference TRBV9 and TRBJ1-1, reads DSGVTQTPKHLITATGQRVTLRCSPRSGDLSVYWYQQSLDQGLQFLIQYYNGEERAKGNILERFSAQQFPDLHSELNLSSLELGDSALYFCASSTIQGPTNTEAFFGQGTRLTVV.

The chain is built from TRBV28 and TRBJ1-4; D not resolved. The germline V gene has CDR1 MDHEN and CDR2 SYDVKM. This CDR3 spans 18 amino acids. V was shortened by 0 bases and J by 2 bases, with 16 bases between the two germline ends. The CDR3 reads CASSLWGGLGWTNEKLFF. The CDR3 region has the DNA TGTGCCAGCAGTTTATGGGGAGGGCTTGGTTGGACTAATGAAAAACTGTTTTTT.

The chain employs TRBV5-1 and TRBJ2-1; 16 bases agree with TRBD2. The CDR3 runs 15 residues. From germline, CDR1 is SGHRS and CDR2 YFSETQ. The J segment lost 12 bases and the V segment lost 4 bases, leaving 7 bases of the junction unmatched. The chain's CDR3 is CASSGTSGGASGQFF. The CDR3 DNA sequence: TGCGCCAGCAGCGGGACTAGCGGGGGGGCAAGTGGGCAGTTCTTC. The complete variable domain, with remaining parts taken from reference TRBV5-1 and TRBJ2-1, reads KAGVTQTPRYLIKTRGQQVTLSCSPISGHRSVSWYQQTPGQGLQFLFEYFSETQRNKGNFPGRFSGRQFSNSRSEMNVSTLELGDSALYLCASSGTSGGASGQFFGPGTRLTVL.

This chain uses TRBV5-6 with TRBJ2-7; 9 bases line up with TRBD1. Per the germline V gene, CDR1 is SGHDT and CDR2 is YYEEEE. V trimming: 3 bases; J trimming: 2 bases; junction bases outside the gene matches: 6. This CDR3 has 15 amino acids. The CDR3 sequence is CASSSGQGTPYEQYF. The CDR3 DNA sequence: TGTGCCAGCAGCTCCGGACAGGGGACACCCTACGAGCAGTACTTC.

The chain links TRBV5-1 to TRBJ2-1, with a tentative D call TRBD2 (6 bases). The V end was cut by 4 bases, the J end by 5 bases, with 13 bases between. The germline CDR1 and CDR2 sequences are SGHRS and YFSETQ. There are 14 residues in the CDR3. The CDR3: CASSTGAENNEQFF. In nucleotides, the CDR3 is TGCGCCAGCAGCACGGGAGCGGAGAACAATGAGCAGTTCTTC.